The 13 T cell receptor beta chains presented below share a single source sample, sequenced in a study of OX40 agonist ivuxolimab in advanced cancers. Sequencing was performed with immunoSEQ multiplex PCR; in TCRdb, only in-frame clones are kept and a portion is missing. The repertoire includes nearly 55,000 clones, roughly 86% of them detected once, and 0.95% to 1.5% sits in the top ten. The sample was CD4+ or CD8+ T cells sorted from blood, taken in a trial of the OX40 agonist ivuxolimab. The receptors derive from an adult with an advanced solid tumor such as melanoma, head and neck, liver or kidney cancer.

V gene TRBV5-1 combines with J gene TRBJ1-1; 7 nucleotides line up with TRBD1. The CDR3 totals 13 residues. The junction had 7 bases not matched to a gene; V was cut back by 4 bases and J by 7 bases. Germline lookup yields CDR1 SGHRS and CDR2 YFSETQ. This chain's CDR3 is CASSPTGTGEAFF. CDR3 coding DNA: TGCGCCAGCAGCCCGACAGGGACGGGTGAAGCTTTCTTT.

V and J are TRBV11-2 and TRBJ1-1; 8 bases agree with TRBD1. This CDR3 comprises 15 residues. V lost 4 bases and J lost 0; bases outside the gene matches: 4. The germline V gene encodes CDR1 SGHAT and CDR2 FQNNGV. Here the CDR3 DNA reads TGTGCCAGCAGCTCCAGACAGGGGTTGAACACTGAAGCTTTCTTT. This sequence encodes CASSSRQGLNTEAFF.

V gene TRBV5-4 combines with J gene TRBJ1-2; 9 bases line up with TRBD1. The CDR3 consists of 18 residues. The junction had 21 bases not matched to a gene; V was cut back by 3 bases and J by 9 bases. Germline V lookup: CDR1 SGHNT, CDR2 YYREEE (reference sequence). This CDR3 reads CASSSTPGQGVVTHSYTF. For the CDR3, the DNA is TGTGCCAGCAGCTCAACGCCGGGACAGGGCGTGGTAACGCATAGCTACACCTTC.

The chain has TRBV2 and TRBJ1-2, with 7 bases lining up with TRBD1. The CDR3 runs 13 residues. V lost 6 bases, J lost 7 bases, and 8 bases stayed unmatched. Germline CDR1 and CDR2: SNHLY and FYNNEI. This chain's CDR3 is CASRRGTDSGYTF. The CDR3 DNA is TGTGCCAGCAGGCGGGGGACAGACTCTGGCTACACCTTC.

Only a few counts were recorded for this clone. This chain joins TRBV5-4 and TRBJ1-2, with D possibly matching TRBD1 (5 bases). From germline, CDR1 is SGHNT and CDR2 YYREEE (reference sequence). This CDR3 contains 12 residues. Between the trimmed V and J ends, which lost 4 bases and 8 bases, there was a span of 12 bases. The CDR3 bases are TGTGCCAGCAGCGTAGGGGTAAAAGGCTACACCTTC. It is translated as CASSVGVKGYTF.

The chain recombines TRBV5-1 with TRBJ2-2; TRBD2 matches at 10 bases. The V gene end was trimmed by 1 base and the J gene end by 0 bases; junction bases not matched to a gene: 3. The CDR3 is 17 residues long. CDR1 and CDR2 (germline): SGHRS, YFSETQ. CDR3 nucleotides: TGCGCCAGCAGCTTGCGGACTAGCGGAGCGAACACCGGGGAGCTGTTTTTT. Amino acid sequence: CASSLRTSGANTGELFF.

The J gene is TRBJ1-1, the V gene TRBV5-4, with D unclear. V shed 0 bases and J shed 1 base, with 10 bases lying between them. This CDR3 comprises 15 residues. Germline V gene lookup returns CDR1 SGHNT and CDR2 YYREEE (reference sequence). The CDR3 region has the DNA TGTGCCAGCAGCTTGGCTGGCAGGAAGAACACTGAAGCTTTCTTT. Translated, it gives CASSLAGRKNTEAFF.

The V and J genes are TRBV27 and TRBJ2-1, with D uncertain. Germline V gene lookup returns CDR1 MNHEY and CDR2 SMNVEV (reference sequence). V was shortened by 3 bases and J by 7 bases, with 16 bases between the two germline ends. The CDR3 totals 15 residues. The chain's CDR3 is CASSFLSGTTNEQFF. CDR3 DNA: TGTGCCAGCAGTTTCTTATCGGGCACTACAAATGAGCAGTTCTTC.

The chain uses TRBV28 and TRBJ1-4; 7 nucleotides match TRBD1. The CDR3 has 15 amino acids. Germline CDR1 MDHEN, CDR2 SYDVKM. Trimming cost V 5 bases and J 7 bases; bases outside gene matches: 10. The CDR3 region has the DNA TGTGCCAGCAGTCCGGACAGGCGGCGTGGTGAAAAACTGTTTTTT. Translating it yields CASSPDRRRGEKLFF.

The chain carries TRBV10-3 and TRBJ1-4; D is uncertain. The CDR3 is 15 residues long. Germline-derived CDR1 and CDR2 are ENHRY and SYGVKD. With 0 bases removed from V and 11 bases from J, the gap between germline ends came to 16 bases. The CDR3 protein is CAISESVGPGGKLFF. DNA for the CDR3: TGTGCCATCAGTGAGTCGGTCGGCCCAGGTGGGAAACTGTTTTTT.

The CDR3 region is CACVLSRGNEKLFF. The CDR3 DNA reads as TGTGCCTGCGTCCTGAGCAGGGGAAATGAAAAACTGTTTTTT. V gene TRBV30 combines with J gene TRBJ1-4; D might be TRBD1 (6 bases). Germline V gene lookup returns CDR1 GTSNPN and CDR2 SVGIG (reference sequence). Trimming pared 6 bases from V and 5 bases from J, leaving 16 bases between. The CDR3 consists of 14 residues.

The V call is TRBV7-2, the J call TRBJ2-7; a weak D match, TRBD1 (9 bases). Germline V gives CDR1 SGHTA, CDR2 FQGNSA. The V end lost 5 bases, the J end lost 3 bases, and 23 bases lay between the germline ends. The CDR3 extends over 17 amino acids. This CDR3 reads CASSPDRGSGTSYEQYF. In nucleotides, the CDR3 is TGTGCCAGCAGCCCGGACAGGGGAAGTGGGACTAGCTACGAGCAGTACTTC. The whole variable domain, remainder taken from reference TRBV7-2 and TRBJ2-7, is GAGVSQSPSNKVTEKGKDVELRCDPISGHTALYWYRQSLGQGLEFLIYFQGNSAPDKSGLPSDRFSAERTGGSVSTLTIQRTQQEDSAVYLCASSPDRGSGTSYEQYFGPGTRLTVT.

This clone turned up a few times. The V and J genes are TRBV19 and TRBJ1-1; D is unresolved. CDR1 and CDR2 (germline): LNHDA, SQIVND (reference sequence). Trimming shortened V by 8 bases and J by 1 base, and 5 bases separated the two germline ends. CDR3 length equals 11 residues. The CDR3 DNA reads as TGTGCCAGTGGAGGGAACACTGAAGCTTTCTTT. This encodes CASGGNTEAFF.